A single sample is the source of the 29 T cell receptor beta chains below, sequenced in a study of blood T cell repertoires in COVID-19 (dated by TCRdb to the early 2020s). The library was produced with the immunoSEQ multiplex PCR assay. Not all clones reach the TCRdb copy of this immuneACCESS table, which keeps in-frame sequences only. Checked studies attribute under half of the gap to unresolved V genes and leave the rest unexplained. The table for this sample lists over 350,000 clones; more than 75% of them were counted only once. Roughly 0.97% of the sample comes from the top ten. What was sequenced was PBMCs or T cells enriched from blood (not recorded which). These receptors came from a woman aged 25-40 years with acute COVID-19.

The chain uses TRBV6-5 and TRBJ2-4; weak D call: TRBD2 (5 bases). This CDR3 comprises 14 residues. Germline CDR1 MNHEY, CDR2 SVGAGI. Trimming shortened V by 6 bases and J by 3 bases, and 12 bases separated the two germline ends. CDR3 nucleotides: TGTGCCAGCAGGCCCTCCGGGATCAAAAACATTCAGTACTTC. Its translation: CASRPSGIKNIQYF.

The V call is TRBV28, the J call TRBJ2-5; 16 nucleotides align to TRBD2. Germline-derived CDR1 and CDR2 are MDHEN and SYDVKM. V was clipped by 5 bases and J by 5 bases; unmatched bases: 2. This CDR3 is built from 15 residues. CDR3 loop: CASSLGLAGGETQYF. The CDR3, as DNA: TGTGCCAGCAGTCTGGGACTAGCGGGGGGGGAGACCCAGTACTTC. Looking up the rest from reference TRBV28 and TRBJ2-5 gives the full variable domain: DVKVTQSSRYLVKRTGEKVFLECVQDMDHENMFWYRQDPGLGLRLIYFSYDVKMKEKGDIPEGYSVSREKKERFSLILESASTNQTSMYLCASSLGLAGGETQYFGPGTRLLVL.

This chain connects TRBV12-3 or TRBV12-4 to TRBJ2-7, with D maybe TRBD2 (6 bases). The CDR3 is made up of 13 amino acids. The V end was cut by 5 bases, the J end by 8 bases, with 16 bases between. This CDR3 is CASSTGDPGQQYF. The CDR3 bases are TGTGCCAGCAGTACGGGGGACCCGGGACAGCAGTACTTC.

The CDR3 protein is CASSQDWRGARVNEKLFF. The CDR3 bases are TGCGCCAGCAGCCAAGATTGGAGGGGCGCGAGGGTAAATGAAAAACTGTTTTTT. The chain is built from TRBV4-3 and TRBJ1-4; D perhaps matches TRBD1 (5 bases). The CDR3 spans 18 residues. Germline V gene lookup returns CDR1 LGHNA and CDR2 YSLEER. Trimming took off 0 bases at V and 5 bases at J, with 19 bases between the two ends.

The chain carries TRBV4-1 and TRBJ1-1; possibly TRBD1 for D (6 bases). The germline V gene has CDR1 MGHRA and CDR2 YSYEKL. This CDR3 comprises 15 residues. V was shortened by 7 bases and J by 5 bases, with 20 bases between the two germline ends. CDR3 coding DNA: TGCGCCAGCACCAAAGAAGGGAGGGGGGCTACTGAAGCTTTCTTT. As protein: CASTKEGRGATEAFF.

The chain has TRBV18 and TRBJ1-5; 9 bases line up with TRBD1. The germline V gene has CDR1 KGHSH and CDR2 LQKENI. CDR3 length: 16 residues. V was pared by 2 bases and J by 3 bases, with 5 bases of the junction left unmatched. The CDR3 is CASSPGTGLSNQPQHF. Written as DNA, the CDR3 is TGTGCCAGCTCACCAGGGACAGGGCTTTCCAATCAGCCCCAGCATTTT.

In the case of this clone: The same CDR3 is also encoded by other DNA sequences in this sample. The chain employs TRBV9 and TRBJ1-1, with D unresolved. The CDR3 runs to 13 residues. The V end was cut by 0 bases, the J end by 2 bases, with 5 bases between. CDR1 is SGDLS and CDR2 is YYNGEE in the germline V gene. The CDR3 nucleotides read TGTGCCAGCAGCGTAGTAATAAACACTGAAGCTTTCTTT. Translation gives CASSVVINTEAFF.

The chain is built from TRBV12-5 and TRBJ1-6; 7 bases align to TRBD1. Germline CDR1 and CDR2: LGHNT and FRNRAP. Unmatched junction bases numbered 7, after V lost 7 bases and J lost 7 bases. The CDR3 runs to 14 residues. Here the CDR3 DNA reads TGTGCTAGTGCCCCACAGGGGAGAAATTCACCCCTCCACTTT. Protein product: CASAPQGRNSPLHF.

The chain uses TRBV12-3 or TRBV12-4 and TRBJ1-4; the D is unclear. The V end lost 5 bases, the J end lost 8 bases, and 12 bases lay between the germline ends. The CDR3 spans 13 residues. The CDR3 sequence is CASSLVPGEKLFF. CDR3 coding DNA: TGTGCCAGCAGTCTGGTCCCAGGCGAAAAACTGTTTTTT.

The chain's CDR3 is CATSVQNEQFF. The CDR3 DNA reads as TGTGCCACCAGCGTCCAGAATGAGCAGTTCTTC. The rearrangement links TRBV24-1 to TRBJ2-1; D gene unclear. Germline-derived CDR1 and CDR2 are KGHDR and SFDVKD. This CDR3 has 11 amino acids. Trimming left V 7 bases short and J 7 bases short, with 7 bases between.

The V and J genes are TRBV10-2 and TRBJ2-6, with TRBD1 matching over 8 bases. The germline V gene encodes CDR1 WSHSY and CDR2 SAAADI. V lost 8 bases to trimming and J lost 1 base; unmatched junction nucleotides: 7. The CDR3 runs to 16 residues. CDR3 loop: CASHWTGLSGANVLTF. CDR3 coding DNA: TGCGCCAGCCATTGGACAGGGTTATCTGGGGCCAACGTCCTGACTTTC.

This chain uses TRBV4-1 with TRBJ2-3; a possible D gene is TRBD2 (5 bases). The V gene lost 1 base and the J gene lost 2 bases, with 16 bases spanning the gap. CDR3 size: 17 residues. Germline V gives CDR1 MGHRA, CDR2 YSYEKL. CDR3 region: CASSQVASPPATDTQYF. The CDR3 DNA is TGCGCCAGCAGCCAAGTGGCTAGCCCGCCCGCCACAGATACGCAGTATTTT.

The J gene is TRBJ2-7, the V gene TRBV4-1, with a weak D call TRBD1 (5 bases). The V and J ends lost 1 base and 2 bases respectively, with 9 bases between them. This CDR3 contains 14 residues. CDR1 is MGHRA and CDR2 is YSYEKL in the germline V gene. The CDR3: CASSQVQGTYEQYF. For the CDR3, the DNA is TGCGCCAGCAGCCAAGTTCAGGGAACCTACGAGCAGTACTTC.

The chain couples TRBV5-1 to TRBJ1-2; TRBD1 agrees at 7 bases. Germline V CDR1 and CDR2: SGHRS, YFSETQ. The V and J ends lost 2 bases and 7 bases, in that order; junction bases with no gene match: 14. CDR3 length: 16 residues. The CDR3 region is CASSFSNLTGARGYTF. CDR3 nucleotides: TGCGCCAGCAGCTTCTCGAACCTTACAGGGGCGCGTGGCTACACCTTC.

The rearrangement joins TRBV10-3 to TRBJ1-2; D call uncertain. This CDR3 spans 12 amino acids. With 2 bases removed from V and 8 bases from J, the gap between germline ends came to 9 bases. In germline, CDR1 is ENHRY, CDR2 SYGVKD. The CDR3 reads CAISEGGLGYTF. CDR3 nucleotides: TGTGCCATCAGTGAGGGAGGGTTGGGCTACACCTTC.

The chain carries TRBV24-1 and TRBJ1-5, with TRBD1 as a possible D gene (6 bases). The germline gives CDR1 KGHDR, CDR2 SFDVKD. CDR3 length: 14 residues. The CDR3 DNA reads as TGTGCAATACCGGGGAGGGGGGACGTTTGGCCCCAGCATTTT. It is translated as CAIPGRGDVWPQHF.

J is TRBJ1-5 and V is TRBV11-2; 11 bases agree with TRBD1. V was pared by 5 bases and J by 8 bases, with 5 bases of the junction left unmatched. The CDR3 is made up of 14 amino acids. Germline CDR1 is SGHAT and CDR2 is FQNNGV. CDR3 nucleotides: TGTGCCAGCAGCGCCGGACAGGGGGCTAAGCCCCAGCATTTT. As protein: CASSAGQGAKPQHF.

CDR3 residues: CASGLGQANTEAFF. Here the CDR3 DNA reads TGTGCTAGTGGTCTGGGGCAGGCGAACACTGAAGCTTTCTTT. The chain uses TRBV12-5 and TRBJ1-1, with D possibly matching TRBD1 (5 bases). Between the trimmed V and J ends, which lost 5 bases and 1 base, there was a span of 11 bases. The CDR3 covers 14 residues. CDR1 is LGHNT and CDR2 is FRNRAP in the germline V gene.

DNA for the CDR3: TGTGCCAGCAGCCCCCGGGCAGGGGGCGGTCTATACTTC. Translating gives CASSPRAGGGLYF. This sequence joins TRBV7-3 and TRBJ2-7; 8 bases are a match to TRBD1. CDR3 size: 13 residues. CDR1 is SGHTA and CDR2 is FQGTGA in the germline V gene. V was clipped by 5 bases and J by 13 bases; unmatched bases: 13. Complete variable domain (other parts from reference TRBV7-3 and TRBJ2-7): GAGVSQTPSNKVTEKGKYVELRCDPISGHTALYWYRQSLGQGPEFLIYFQGTGAADDSGLPNDRFFAVRPEGSVSTLKIQRTERGDSAVYLCASSPRAGGGLYFGPGTRLTVT.

The rearrangement links TRBV10-1 to TRBJ1-1; D is ambiguous. The germline CDR1 and CDR2 sequences are WNHNN and SYGVQD (reference sequence). V gave up 0 bases and J gave up 10 bases, with 12 bases separating them. The CDR3 runs 13 residues. In nucleotides, the CDR3 is TGCGCCAGCAGTGAGTCGGGCAGTCAAAGAGCTTTCTTT. Residues: CASSESGSQRAFF.

The rearrangement joins TRBV20-1 to TRBJ1-5; D is unresolved. The CDR3 totals 18 residues. Germline-derived CDR1 and CDR2 are DFQATT and SNEGSKA (reference sequence). Trimming pared 3 bases from V and 1 base from J, leaving 22 bases between. In nucleotides, the CDR3 is TGCAGTGCTAGTAGGGCCGGGAGGGCCCATCTGAGCAATCAGCCCCAGCATTTT. Residues: CSASRAGRAHLSNQPQHF.

The chain carries TRBV7-3 and TRBJ1-2; weak D call: TRBD1 (6 bases). The CDR3 spans 13 residues. The V end was cut by 5 bases, the J end by 8 bases, with 15 bases between. CDR1 and CDR2 from the germline V gene are SGHTA and FQGTGA. CDR3 loop: CASSRTGLGGYTF. DNA of the CDR3: TGTGCCAGCAGCCGAACAGGGTTAGGGGGCTACACCTTC. The full variable domain, rest sourced from reference TRBV7-3 and TRBJ1-2, is GAGVSQTPSNKVTEKGKYVELRCDPISGHTALYWYRQSLGQGPEFLIYFQGTGAADDSGLPNDRFFAVRPEGSVSTLKIQRTERGDSAVYLCASSRTGLGGYTFGSGTRLTVV.

The chain joins TRBV6-4 to TRBJ2-3; 14 nucleotides match TRBD2. CDR1 is MRHNA and CDR2 is SNTAGT in the germline V gene. The CDR3 consists of 17 residues. V was pared by 4 bases and J by 3 bases, with 6 bases of the junction left unmatched. Here the CDR3 reads CASSGQGLAGGTDTQYF. Written as DNA, the CDR3 is TGTGCCAGCAGTGGCCAAGGACTAGCGGGGGGAACAGATACGCAGTATTTT.

The chain joins TRBV10-2 to TRBJ2-1, with a weak D call TRBD2 (5 bases). The CDR3 extends over 16 amino acids. Germline loops: CDR1 WSHSY, CDR2 SAAADI. Trimming stripped 6 bases from V and 4 bases from J, with 19 bases between. The CDR3 spells CASRSPSLQRYNEQFF. DNA of the CDR3: TGCGCCAGCAGATCACCAAGCCTACAGCGGTACAATGAGCAGTTCTTC.

This chain connects TRBV14 to TRBJ1-4; TRBD1 aligns across 8 bases. Germline loops: CDR1 SGHDN, CDR2 FVKESK. There are 15 residues in the CDR3. Trimming cost V 3 bases and J 2 bases; bases outside gene matches: 2. The DNA for the CDR3 is TGTGCCAGCAGCCAGCGGACAGGGACTAATGAAAAACTGTTTTTT. Encoded protein: CASSQRTGTNEKLFF.

The chain combines TRBV7-2 with TRBJ2-5; 10 bases map to TRBD2. V dropped 6 bases and J dropped 5; count of bases not matched to a gene: 6. Germline V gives CDR1 SGHTA, CDR2 FQGNSA. The CDR3 covers 14 residues. CDR3 amino acids: CASRALAGWETQYF. The CDR3 coding sequence is TGTGCCAGCAGGGCACTAGCGGGGTGGGAGACCCAGTACTTC.

The chain combines TRBV30 with TRBJ1-1; D may be TRBD1 (6 bases). The germline gives CDR1 GTSNPN, CDR2 SVGIG (reference sequence). The CDR3 is 14 amino acids. V lost 5 bases, J lost 0 bases, and 13 bases lay in between. This CDR3 is CAWGLGQMNTEAFF. CDR3 nucleotide sequence: TGTGCCTGGGGCCTAGGACAGATGAACACTGAAGCTTTCTTT.

This clone came up once. The J gene is TRBJ2-1, the V gene TRBV23-1; TRBD1 matches at 10 bases. TRBV23-1 has ORF status, its function being uncertain. V shed 7 bases and J 6 bases; nucleotides not matched to a gene: 6. The CDR3 is 14 amino acids. The CDR3 bases are TGCGCCAGCACGAAACGGGACAGGGGCAATGAGCAGTTCTTC. Residues: CASTKRDRGNEQFF.

The chain links TRBV24-1 to TRBJ2-1; possible D gene TRBD2, 5 bases. V was shortened by 9 bases and J by 0 bases, with 17 bases between the two germline ends. This CDR3 has 16 residues. Looked up from germline, CDR1 is KGHDR and CDR2 is SFDVKD. The CDR3 loop is CATSAGGLSSYNEQFF. CDR3 nucleotides: TGTGCCACCTCCGCAGGCGGGCTGAGCTCCTACAATGAGCAGTTCTTC.